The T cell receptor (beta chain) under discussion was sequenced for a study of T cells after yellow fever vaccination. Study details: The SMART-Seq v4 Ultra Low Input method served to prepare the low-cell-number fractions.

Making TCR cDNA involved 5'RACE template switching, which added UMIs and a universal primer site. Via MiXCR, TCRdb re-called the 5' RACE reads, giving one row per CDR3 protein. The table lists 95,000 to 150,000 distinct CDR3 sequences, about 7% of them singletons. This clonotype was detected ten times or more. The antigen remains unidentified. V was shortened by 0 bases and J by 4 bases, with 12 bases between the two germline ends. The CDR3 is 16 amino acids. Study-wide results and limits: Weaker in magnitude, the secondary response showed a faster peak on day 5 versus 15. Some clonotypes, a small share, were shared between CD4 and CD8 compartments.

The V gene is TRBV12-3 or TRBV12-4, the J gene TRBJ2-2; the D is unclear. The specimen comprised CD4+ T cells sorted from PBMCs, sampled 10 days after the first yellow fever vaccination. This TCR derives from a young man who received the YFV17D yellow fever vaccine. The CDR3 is CASSLALGFGTGELFF. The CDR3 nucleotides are TGTGCCAGCAGTTTAGCGCTAGGGTTTGGCACCGGGGAGCTGTTTTTT.